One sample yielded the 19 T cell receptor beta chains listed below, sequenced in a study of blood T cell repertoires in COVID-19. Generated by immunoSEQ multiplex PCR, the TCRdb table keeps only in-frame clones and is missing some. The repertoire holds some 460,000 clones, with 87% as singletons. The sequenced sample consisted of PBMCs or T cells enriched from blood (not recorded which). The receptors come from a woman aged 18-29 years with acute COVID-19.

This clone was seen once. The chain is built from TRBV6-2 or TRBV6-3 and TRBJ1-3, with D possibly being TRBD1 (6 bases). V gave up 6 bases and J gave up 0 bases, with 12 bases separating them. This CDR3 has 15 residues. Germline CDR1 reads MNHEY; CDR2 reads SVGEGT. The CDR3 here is CASSWTVRSGNTIYF. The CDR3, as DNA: TGTGCCAGCAGCTGGACAGTCCGCTCTGGAAACACCATATATTTT.

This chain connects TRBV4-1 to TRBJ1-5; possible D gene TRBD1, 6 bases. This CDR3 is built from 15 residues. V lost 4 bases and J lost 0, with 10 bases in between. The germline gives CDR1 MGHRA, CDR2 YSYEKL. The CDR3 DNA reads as TGCGCCAGCAGCCGGCGGACAGATAGCAATCAGCCCCAGCATTTT. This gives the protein CASSRRTDSNQPQHF.

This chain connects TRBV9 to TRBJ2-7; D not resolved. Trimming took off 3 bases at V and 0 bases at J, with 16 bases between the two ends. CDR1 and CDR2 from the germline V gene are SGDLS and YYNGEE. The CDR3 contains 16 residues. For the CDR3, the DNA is TGTGCCAGCAGCGAAAATATTAGCCCAAGCTCCTACGAGCAGTACTTC. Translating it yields CASSENISPSSYEQYF.

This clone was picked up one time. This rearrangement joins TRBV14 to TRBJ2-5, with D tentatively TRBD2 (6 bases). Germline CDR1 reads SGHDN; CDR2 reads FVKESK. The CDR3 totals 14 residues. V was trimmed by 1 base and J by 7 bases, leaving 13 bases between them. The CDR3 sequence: CASSQVGGTGTQYF. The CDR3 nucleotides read TGTGCCAGCAGCCAAGTGGGAGGTACCGGGACCCAGTACTTC.

The CDR3 loop is CASSVADTSGSPTQETQYF. The CDR3 DNA is TGTGCCAGCAGCGTAGCTGATACTAGCGGGAGCCCTACCCAAGAGACCCAGTACTTC. The V call is TRBV9, the J call TRBJ2-5; 11 nucleotides align to TRBD2. The trim removed 0 bases at V and 1 base at J, leaving 11 bases unmatched. The V gene's germline CDR1 is SGDLS and CDR2 YYNGEE. The CDR3 loop spans 19 amino acids.

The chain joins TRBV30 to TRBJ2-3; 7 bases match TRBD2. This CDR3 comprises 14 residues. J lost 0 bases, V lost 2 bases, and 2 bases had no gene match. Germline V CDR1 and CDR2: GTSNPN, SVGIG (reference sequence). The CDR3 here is CAWSYSGSTDTQYF. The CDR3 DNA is TGTGCCTGGAGTTATAGCGGGAGCACAGATACGCAGTATTTT. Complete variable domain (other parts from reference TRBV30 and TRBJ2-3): SQTIHQWPATLVQPVGSPLSLECTVEGTSNPNLYWYRQAAGRGLQLLFYSVGIGQISSEVPQNLSASRPQDRQFILSSKKLLLSDSGFYLCAWSYSGSTDTQYFGPGTRLTVL.

CDR3: CASSFVTGGGYTF. As DNA, the CDR3 is TGTGCCAGCAGCTTTGTGACAGGGGGAGGCTACACCTTC. The chain joins TRBV7-6 to TRBJ1-2; 9 nucleotides line up with TRBD1. The germline gives CDR1 SGHVS, CDR2 FNYEAQ. The length of the CDR3 is 13 residues. With V trimmed by 3 bases and J by 8 bases, 4 bases remained unmatched.

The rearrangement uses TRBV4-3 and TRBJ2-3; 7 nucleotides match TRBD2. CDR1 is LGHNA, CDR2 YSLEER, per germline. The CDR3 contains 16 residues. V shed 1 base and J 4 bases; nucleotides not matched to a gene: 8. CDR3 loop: CASSQGDYGAPDTQYF. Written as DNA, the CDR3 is TGCGCCAGCAGCCAAGGGGACTATGGGGCCCCAGATACGCAGTATTTT.

CDR3 amino acids: CASSESGGGYTF. CDR3 bases: TGTGCCAGCAGTGAATCCGGGGGTGGCTACACCTTC. This chain uses TRBV6-1 with TRBJ1-2, with D possibly matching TRBD1 (5 bases). Trimming took 2 bases from V and 7 from J, leaving 8 bases between them. The CDR3 length is 12 residues. Per germline, CDR1 MNHNS and CDR2 SASEGT.

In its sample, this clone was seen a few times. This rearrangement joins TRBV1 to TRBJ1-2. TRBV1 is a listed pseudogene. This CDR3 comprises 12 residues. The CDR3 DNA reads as TGCACCAGCAGCCAAGATTGCGGGGGCTACACCTTC. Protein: CTSSQDCGGYTF.

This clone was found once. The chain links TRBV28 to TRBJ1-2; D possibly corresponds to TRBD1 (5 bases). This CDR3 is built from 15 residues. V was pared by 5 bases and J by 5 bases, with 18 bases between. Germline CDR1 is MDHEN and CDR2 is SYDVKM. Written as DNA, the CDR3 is TGTGCCAGCAGTAAACTCTTCCGGGAGGGGTATGGCTACACCTTC. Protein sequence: CASSKLFREGYGYTF.

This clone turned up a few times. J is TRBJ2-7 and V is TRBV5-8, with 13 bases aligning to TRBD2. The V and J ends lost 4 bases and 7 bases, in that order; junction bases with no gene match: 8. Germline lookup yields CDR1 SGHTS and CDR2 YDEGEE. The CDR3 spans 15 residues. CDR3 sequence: CASSLWTSGSEEQYF. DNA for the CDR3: TGTGCCAGCAGCCTCTGGACTAGCGGGAGTGAAGAGCAGTACTTC.

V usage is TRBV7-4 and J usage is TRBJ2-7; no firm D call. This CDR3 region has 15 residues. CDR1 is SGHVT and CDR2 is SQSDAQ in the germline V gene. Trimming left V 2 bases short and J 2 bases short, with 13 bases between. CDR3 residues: CASSLYHSKAYEQYF. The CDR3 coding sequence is TGTGCCAGCAGCTTATACCACTCAAAAGCCTACGAGCAGTACTTC.

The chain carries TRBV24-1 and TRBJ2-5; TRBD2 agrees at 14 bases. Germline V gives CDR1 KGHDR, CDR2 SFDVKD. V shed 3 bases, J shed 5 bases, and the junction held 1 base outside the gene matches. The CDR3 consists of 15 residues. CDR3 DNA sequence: TGTGCCACCAGTGATAGACTAGCGGGAGGGGAGACCCAGTACTTC. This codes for CATSDRLAGGETQYF.

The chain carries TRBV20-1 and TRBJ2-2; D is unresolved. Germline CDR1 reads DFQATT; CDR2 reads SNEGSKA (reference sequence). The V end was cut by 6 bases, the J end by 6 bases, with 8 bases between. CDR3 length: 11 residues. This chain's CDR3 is CSATAPGELFF. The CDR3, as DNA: TGCAGTGCAACAGCCCCCGGGGAGCTGTTTTTT.

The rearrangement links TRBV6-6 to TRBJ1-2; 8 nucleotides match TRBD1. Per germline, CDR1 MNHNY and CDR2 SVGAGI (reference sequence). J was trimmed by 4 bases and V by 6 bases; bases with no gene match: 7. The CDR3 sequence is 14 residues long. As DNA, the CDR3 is TGTGCCAGCAGCCCCGGGACAGGCCCCTATGGCTACACCTTC. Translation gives CASSPGTGPYGYTF.

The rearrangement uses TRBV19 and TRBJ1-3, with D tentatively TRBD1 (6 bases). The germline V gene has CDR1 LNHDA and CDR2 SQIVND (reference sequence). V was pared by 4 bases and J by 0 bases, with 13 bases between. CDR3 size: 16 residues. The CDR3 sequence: CASSTSGQTSGNTIYF. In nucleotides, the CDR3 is TGTGCCAGTAGTACATCAGGACAGACCTCTGGAAACACCATATATTTT.

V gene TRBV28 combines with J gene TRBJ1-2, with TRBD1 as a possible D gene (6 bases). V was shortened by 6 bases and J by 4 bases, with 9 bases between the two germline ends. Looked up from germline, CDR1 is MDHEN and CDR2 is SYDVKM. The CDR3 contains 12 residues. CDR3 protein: CASSQGTYGYTF. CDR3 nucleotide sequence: TGTGCCAGCAGCCAGGGGACCTATGGCTACACCTTC.

CDR3 sequence reads: CASSLGTGFMNTEAFF. The CDR3 region has the DNA TGTGCCAGCTCACTTGGGACAGGCTTCATGAACACTGAAGCTTTCTTT. The chain carries TRBV18 and TRBJ1-1, with TRBD1 matching 8 bases. Germline CDR1 reads KGHSH; CDR2 reads LQKENI. V was clipped by 4 bases and J by 0 bases; unmatched bases: 7. This CDR3 is built from 16 residues.